Listed below are T cell receptor beta chains from one sample, sequenced in a study of CD8 T cells in cerebrospinal fluid in Alzheimer's disease. TCRdb re-called the 10x single-cell sequencing reads and shows each CDR3 protein once, DNA omitted. This sample's table reports more than 650 distinct CDR3 sequences. Sequenced sample: cerebrospinal fluid. These receptors came from a human donor in good health. Both conserved end residues are part of each CDR3. Fields, in order: V gene, CDR3 length, clone size, J gene, CDR3 protein. The size entry is marked missing in some rows and otherwise reads once, few, many or a size class.

TRBV23-1	14	.	TRBJ1-5	CASSQLIGDQPQHF
TRBV9	13	hyperexpanded	TRBJ2-1	CASSADPGNEQFF
TRBV30	13	medium-sized	TRBJ2-7	CAWSVGIPYEQYF
TRBV5-5	15	medium-sized	TRBJ1-1	CASSVEWTGSTEAFF
TRBV13	15	medium-sized	TRBJ2-7	CASSLSPGTLGEQYF
TRBV30	14	medium-sized	TRBJ1-2	CAWSSRTGRSGYTF
TRBV10-3	14	large	TRBJ2-3	CAIREPGGTDTQYF
TRBV10-2	13	large	TRBJ1-4	CASSETENEKLFF
TRBV14	14	medium-sized	TRBJ1-4	CASSQQRGRGKLFF
TRBV12-3/TRBV12-4	12	medium-sized	TRBJ1-2	CASSPGGNGYTF
TRBV5-1	14	medium-sized	TRBJ1-1	CASRYGLMNTEAFF
TRBV5-1	13	medium-sized	TRBJ1-2	CASSLAGDYGYTF
TRBV24-1	14	medium-sized	TRBJ1-2	CATSDGRGLGGYTF
TRBV20-1	15	large	TRBJ1-1	CSARDITRPDTEAFF
TRBV20-1	14	.	TRBJ1-3	CSARRQLERNTIYF
TRBV30	13	medium-sized	TRBJ2-1	CAWSVQGGREQFF
TRBV6-1	12	large	TRBJ2-1	CASKPTASEQFF
TRBV24-1	16	medium-sized	TRBJ2-2	CATSDPRGVNTGELFF
TRBV9	16	.	TRBJ2-3	CASSPLIAGPRDTQYF
TRBV6-1	15	medium-sized	TRBJ2-1	CASSQGGGGSNEQFF
TRBV12-3/TRBV12-4	15	.	TRBJ1-2	CASSLGQGANYGYTF
TRBV11-3	12	medium-sized	TRBJ2-1	CASSGKYNEQFF
TRBV28	15	.	TRBJ2-5	CASSGDRKPQETQYF
TRBV2	16	medium-sized	TRBJ2-2	CASSAISGGARGELFF
TRBV19	15	medium-sized	TRBJ1-3	CASNPGTLPGNTIYF
TRBV3-1	13	medium-sized	TRBJ2-7	CASSQIDYYEQYF
TRBV12-3/TRBV12-4	12	medium-sized	TRBJ1-1	CASSLKTPVAFF
TRBV6-5	14	large	TRBJ2-7	CASRGALNPHEQYF
TRBV6-1	16	medium-sized	TRBJ2-1	CASSGQAGGKYNEQFF
TRBV5-1	14	medium-sized	TRBJ2-6	CATNPETGANVLTF
TRBV19	17	medium-sized	TRBJ2-4	CASSIPLRTRAKNIQYF
TRBV5-4	17	large	TRBJ2-3	CASSLAPAGVNTDTQYF
TRBV12-3/TRBV12-4	14	medium-sized	TRBJ2-7	CASSLGGLTYEQYF
TRBV20-1	17	medium-sized	TRBJ2-1	CSAPGTSGFSSYNEQFF
TRBV10-1	15	large	TRBJ2-7	CASSDGGGLPYEQYF
TRBV6-2/TRBV6-3	11	medium-sized	TRBJ1-1	CASSLGTRAFF
TRBV7-9	18	.	TRBJ1-3	CASSSRTGGLSSGNTIYF
TRBV12-3/TRBV12-4	16	medium-sized	TRBJ1-5	CASSPAGGSGNWPQHF
TRBV30	18	medium-sized	TRBJ1-5	CAWRERDREGEAHQPQHF
TRBV9	15	medium-sized	TRBJ2-5	CASSVGLADQETQYF
TRBV6-1	17	medium-sized	TRBJ1-2	CASVVYGFGQLNYGYTF
TRBV10-3	14	large	TRBJ2-1	CAISERGDYNEQFF
TRBV2	11	.	TRBJ1-2	CASSEFLGYTF
TRBV18	15	medium-sized	TRBJ1-2	CASSPRREAGYGYTF
TRBV10-3	16	medium-sized	TRBJ1-5	CAISDPDRHSNQPQHF
TRBV6-1	14	medium-sized	TRBJ2-7	CASSRTGGSYEQYF
TRBV20-1	13	large	TRBJ2-5	CSARDEVTGPQYF
TRBV20-1	18	medium-sized	TRBJ2-2	CSARTAYGTGVSTGELFF
TRBV10-1	15	medium-sized	TRBJ2-2	CASSAGDPNTGELFF
TRBV6-5	12	medium-sized	TRBJ1-5	CASSGPAGPQHF
TRBV7-9	14	medium-sized	TRBJ1-2	CASSPPGQLEGYTF
TRBV5-4	12	medium-sized	TRBJ2-7	CASSLDRASQYF
TRBV30	18	.	TRBJ1-6	CAWTPSRTHRVYNSPLHF
TRBV20-1	15	medium-sized	TRBJ1-5	CSAKDRGASNQPQHF
TRBV7-2	14	large	TRBJ1-1	CASSLGPSGGEAFF
TRBV30	11	.	TRBJ2-7	CAWRKEYEQYF
TRBV30	14	medium-sized	TRBJ1-2	CAWSLFDRGDGYTF
TRBV28	15	medium-sized	TRBJ2-7	CASSSPGQGTYEQYF
TRBV9	14	medium-sized	TRBJ1-3	CASSVSRDRNTIYF
TRBV9	14	medium-sized	TRBJ1-3	CASSVGGPGNTIYF